The 11 T cell receptor beta chains reported below all come from one sample, sequenced in a study of identical twins. Each CDR3 protein is one row after TCRdb ran MiXCR on the 5' RACE reads. The sample records roughly 630,000 distinct CDR3 sequences, about 7.6% being singletons. The same data also contributed to another study, on yellow fever vaccine responses in identical twins.

Sequencing was performed on PBMCs. The receptors originated from a woman aged 18-29 years in good health.

The chain couples TRBV28 to TRBJ2-5; 7 bases align to TRBD2. Germline V CDR1 and CDR2: MDHEN, SYDVKM. The CDR3 totals 14 residues. V gave up 5 bases and J gave up 2 bases; unmatched junction bases: 5. This CDR3 reads CASSGVGGQETQYF. The CDR3 nucleotides are TGTGCCAGCAGTGGGGTGGGGGGGCAAGAGACCCAGTACTTC.

A few counts support this clonotype. This sequence joins TRBV5-1 and TRBJ2-5, with 11 bases matching TRBD1. The CDR3 has 15 residues. With 0 bases clipped from V and 5 bases from J, the junction kept 3 bases outside the gene matches. Per germline, CDR1 SGHRS and CDR2 YFSETQ. DNA for the CDR3: TGCGCCAGCAGCTTGGAAGGACAGGGGGCCGAGACCCAGTACTTC. The encoded protein is CASSLEGQGAETQYF.

In its sample, this clonotype was seen many times. The gene calls are TRBV4-1 and TRBJ1-6; D gene unclear. CDR3 size: 15 residues. In germline, CDR1 is MGHRA, CDR2 YSYEKL. Trimming removed 3 bases from V and 11 bases from J, with 17 bases in between. CDR3 region: CASSHETGRSTPLHF. The CDR3 region has the DNA TGCGCCAGCAGCCACGAAACCGGACGTTCCACACCCCTCCACTTT.

The table lists this clonotype with many counts. The gene calls are TRBV15 and TRBJ2-7; perhaps TRBD1 as D (6 bases). V lost 2 bases to trimming and J lost 8 bases, with 16 bases between them. The CDR3 extends over 14 amino acids. Germline V gene lookup returns CDR1 LNHNV and CDR2 YYDKDF (reference sequence). CDR3 sequence (DNA): TGTGCCACCAGCAGATCCAGGGGCCGTCCACAGCAGTACTTC. Translated: CATSRSRGRPQQYF.

In its sample, this clonotype was seen many times. The J gene is TRBJ2-2, the V gene TRBV5-1, with D maybe TRBD2 (6 bases). The CDR3 sequence is 15 residues long. Trimming removed 3 bases at V and 2 bases at J, with 11 bases between. Germline V gene lookup returns CDR1 SGHRS and CDR2 YFSETQ. The CDR3 bases are TGCGCCAGCAGCTCGATCGGGAGTAACACCGGGGAGCTGTTTTTT. This sequence encodes CASSSIGSNTGELFF.

The rearrangement links TRBV20-1 to TRBJ2-1; 12 bases match TRBD2. Germline CDR1 and CDR2: DFQATT and SNEGSKA (reference sequence). The CDR3 has 16 residues. V shed 1 base and J 5 bases; nucleotides not matched to a gene: 6. DNA of the CDR3: TGCAGTGCTAGAGTGGCTAGCGGGAGGGCCAACAATGAGCAGTTCTTC. Residues: CSARVASGRANNEQFF.

The chain has TRBV21-1 and TRBJ2-7; the table calls TRBD1, which could not be checked here. TRBV21-1 is marked as a pseudogene. This CDR3 is built from 12 residues. The CDR3 loop is CASSKQGYEQYV. CDR3 nucleotide sequence: TGTGCCAGCAGCAAACAGGGCTACGAGCAGTACGTC.

This chain joins TRBV19 and TRBJ2-1; TRBD2 is a possible D gene (6 bases). This CDR3 is built from 13 residues. V dropped 3 bases and J dropped 9 bases, with 12 bases sitting between them. Looked up from germline, CDR1 is LNHDA and CDR2 is SQIVND (reference sequence). CDR3 region: CASSMGSAGEQFF. Here the CDR3 DNA reads TGTGCCAGTAGTATGGGATCAGCGGGTGAGCAGTTCTTC.

The sample holds a few counts of this clonotype. This chain joins TRBV20-1 and TRBJ2-1; TRBD2 matches 10 bases. The V gene end was trimmed by 1 base and the J gene end by 3 bases; junction bases not matched to a gene: 6. This CDR3 comprises 16 residues. The germline gives CDR1 DFQATT, CDR2 SNEGSKA (reference sequence). The CDR3 loop reads CSARASGSLGYNEQFF. CDR3 coding DNA: TGCAGTGCTAGAGCTAGCGGGAGTTTGGGCTACAATGAGCAGTTCTTC.

There are a few counts of this clonotype. The genes are TRBV5-1 and TRBJ2-5; 7 bases match TRBD1. The CDR3 spans 12 residues. Germline V gene sequence: CDR1 SGHRS, CDR2 YFSETQ. The V segment lost 3 bases and the J segment 5 bases; nucleotides outside the gene matches: 1. The CDR3 sequence is CASSSQGETQYF. In DNA, the CDR3 is TGCGCCAGCAGCTCACAGGGGGAGACCCAGTACTTC.

This sequence joins TRBV5-1 and TRBJ2-2; perhaps D is TRBD1 or TRBD2 (6 bases each). CDR3 size: 16 residues. Germline lookup yields CDR1 SGHRS and CDR2 YFSETQ. Deletions cut 1 base from V and 4 bases from J, with 14 bases between. CDR3 DNA sequence: TGCGCCAGCAGCTTGCTGGGGGGCGAGGGCACCGGGGAGCTGTTTTTT. This sequence encodes CASSLLGGEGTGELFF.